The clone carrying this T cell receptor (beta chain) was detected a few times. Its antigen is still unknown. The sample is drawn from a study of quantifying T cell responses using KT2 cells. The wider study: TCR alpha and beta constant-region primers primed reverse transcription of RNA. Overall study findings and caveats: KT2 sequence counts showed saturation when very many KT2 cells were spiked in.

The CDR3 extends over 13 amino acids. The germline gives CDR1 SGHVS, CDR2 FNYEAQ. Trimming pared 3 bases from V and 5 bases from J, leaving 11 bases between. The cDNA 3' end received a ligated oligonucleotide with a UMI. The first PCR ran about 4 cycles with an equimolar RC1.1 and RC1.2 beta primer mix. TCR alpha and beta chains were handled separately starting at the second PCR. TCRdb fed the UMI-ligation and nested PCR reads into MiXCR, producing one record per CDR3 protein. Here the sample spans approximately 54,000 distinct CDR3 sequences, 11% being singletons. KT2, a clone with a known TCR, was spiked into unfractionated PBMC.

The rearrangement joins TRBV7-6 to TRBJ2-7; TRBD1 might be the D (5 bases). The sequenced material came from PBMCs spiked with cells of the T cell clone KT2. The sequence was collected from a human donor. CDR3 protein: CASSLTRVDEQYF. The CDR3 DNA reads TGTGCCAGCAGCTTGACCAGGGTAGACGAGCAGTACTTC.